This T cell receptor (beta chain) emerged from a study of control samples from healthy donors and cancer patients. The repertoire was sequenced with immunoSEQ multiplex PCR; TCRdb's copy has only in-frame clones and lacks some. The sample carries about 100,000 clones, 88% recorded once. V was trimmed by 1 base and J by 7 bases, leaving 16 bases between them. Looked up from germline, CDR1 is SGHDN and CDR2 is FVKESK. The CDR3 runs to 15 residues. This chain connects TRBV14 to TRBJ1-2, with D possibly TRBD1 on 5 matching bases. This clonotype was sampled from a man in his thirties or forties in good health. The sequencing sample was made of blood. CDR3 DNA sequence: TGTGCCAGCAGCCAAGTCGGGTCCGGGGGTGCTGGCTACACCTTC. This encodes CASSQVGSGGAGYTF.